This TCR beta chain was captured in a study of cytomegalovirus exposure and HLA in healthy donors. PCR was performed using 60 Vbeta and 13 Jbeta primers. Profiled with immunoSEQ multiplex PCR; TCRdb holds only in-frame clones, not every one. This sample has under 250,000 clones, with around three quarters found just once. All the people who gave samples were healthy bone marrow donors. Notes on the study in general: The authors later linked a missense DCLRE1C variant to TCR beta V- and J-gene trimming.

The CDR3 is 17 residues long. The V and J ends lost 4 bases and 1 base, in that order; junction bases with no gene match: 8. Germline loops: CDR1 SGHTS, CDR2 YDEGEE. To note about this clone: The antigen remains undetermined.

The source is a man aged 25-45 years in good health and CMV-seronegative. The chain joins TRBV5-8 to TRBJ2-5; 12 bases align to TRBD2. Material for sequencing was PBMCs. The CDR3 here is CASSRTSGTRRQETQYF. CDR3 DNA sequence: TGTGCCAGCAGCCGGACTAGCGGGACGCGACGCCAAGAGACCCAGTACTTC.